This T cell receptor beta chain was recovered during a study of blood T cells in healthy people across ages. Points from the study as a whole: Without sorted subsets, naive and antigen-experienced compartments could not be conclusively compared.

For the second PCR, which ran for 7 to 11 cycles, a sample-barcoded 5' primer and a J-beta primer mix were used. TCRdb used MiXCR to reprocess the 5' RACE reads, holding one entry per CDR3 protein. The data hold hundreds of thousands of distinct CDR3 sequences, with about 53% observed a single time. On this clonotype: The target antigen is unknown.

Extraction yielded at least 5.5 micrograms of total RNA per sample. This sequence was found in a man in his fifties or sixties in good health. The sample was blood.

The CDR3, as DNA: TGTGCCATCAAGAGTAGCGGATCCTCCTACGAGCAGTACTTC. Protein sequence: CAIKSSGSSYEQYF. This chain uses TRBV10-3 with TRBJ2-7; D perhaps matches TRBD2 (6 bases). CDR1 is ENHRY, CDR2 SYGVKD, per germline. V was cut by 7 bases and J by 0 bases, with 13 bases left in between. The CDR3 is 14 residues long.